Described below is a single T cell receptor (beta chain) sequence and its context. Its antigen remains unknown. Described time point: after neoadjuvant nivolumab, at surgical resection. Patients had HPV-negative, locally advanced oral cavity squamous cell carcinoma. The entry originates in a study of neoadjuvant anti-PD-1 for oral cavity cancer. For the study at large: Nivolumab at 3 mg/kg was mostly given biweekly, three to four doses, pre-surgery. Around day 43, patients without progression received a fourth nivolumab dose before surgery. Findings and caveats of the study: TCR analyses covered only a few patients per response group.

The CDR3 has 16 amino acids. The ends were cut back, 5 bases at V and 2 bases at J, with 19 bases in the middle. The germline V gene encodes CDR1 SGHVS and CDR2 FQNEAQ. The repertoire was sequenced with immunoSEQ multiplex PCR; TCRdb's copy has only in-frame clones and lacks some. Of about 8,000 clones in the sample, roughly 71% are singletons; the top ten hold around 2.8%. Specimen: PBMCs, collected after nivolumab (anti-PD-1) treatment. The receptor was isolated from a person between 40 and 79 years old with oral cavity squamous cell carcinoma. V gene TRBV7-8 combines with J gene TRBJ2-7; TRBD2 might be the D (6 bases). Written as DNA, the CDR3 is TGTGCCAGCAGCGTCTTTGGGGCAAGGAGGGCCTACGAGCAGTACTTC. Translation: CASSVFGARRAYEQYF.